The clone carrying this TCR beta chain was observed a few times. The entry originates in a study of blood T cell repertoires in COVID-19. CDR1 is MNHEY, CDR2 SVGAGI, per germline. This CDR3 spans 14 amino acids. Trimming took 6 bases from V and 5 from J, leaving 17 bases between them. Data came from immunoSEQ multiplex PCR; TCRdb stores just in-frame clones and leaves some out. The sample holds some 250,000 clones, about 90% seen once. Specimen: peripheral blood. The clonotype was recovered from a woman aged 25 to 39 with COVID-19, enrolled during active disease. The chain has TRBV6-5 and TRBJ2-7; D perhaps matches TRBD2 (6 bases). CDR3 protein: CASRTGDFLHEQYF. The CDR3 nucleotides read TGTGCCAGCAGGACGGGGGATTTCTTGCACGAGCAGTACTTC.